This T cell receptor (beta chain) was identified during a study of radiation and T cells in renal cell carcinoma. Produced via immunoSEQ multiplex PCR; TCRdb's table is partial and in-frame only. The sample includes about 130,000 clones, roughly four fifths seen only once; the top ten take approximately 5%. Noted time point: blood 2 weeks post-SBRT. The treatment here: 15 Gy SBRT to primary tumor, nephrectomy 4 weeks later. With 7 bases removed from V and 3 bases from J, the gap between germline ends came to 16 bases. This CDR3 has 14 amino acids. From germline, CDR1 is SGHTA and CDR2 FQGNSA. Study-wide points: From baseline, blood top tumor clonotypes peaked at 2 weeks post-radiation. Pretreatment tumor biopsies were lacking, so baseline clonotypes are unknown.

Of note for this clone: Its target is not known.

The sequences come from blood, collected from a patient whose treatment included radiotherapy and nephrectomy. The chain has TRBV7-2 and TRBJ2-7; D might be TRBD1 or TRBD2, each matching 5 bases. The sequence derives from a man between 45 and 60 years old with renal cell carcinoma. The CDR3 spells CASTPGTYNYEQYF. The CDR3 coding sequence is TGTGCCAGCACCCCCGGGACGTACAACTACGAGCAGTACTTC.